The clone carrying this T cell receptor (beta chain) was recorded many times. Time point meaning: technical triplicate 3. This entry comes from a study of neurological immune-mediated disorders. Using its own MiXCR run on the 5' RACE reads, TCRdb lists one record per CDR3 protein. The data contain 25,000 to 30,000 distinct CDR3 sequences, less than 20% of them singletons. This CDR3 is built from 20 residues. In germline, CDR1 is MNHEY, CDR2 SVGAGI. V was cut by 0 bases and J by 0 bases, with 20 bases left in between. The clonotype originates from a female donor with HTLV-1-associated myelopathy (HAM/TSP). The chain combines TRBV6-5 with TRBJ1-4, with D perhaps TRBD1 (5 bases). Source material: CD4+ T cells from blood. As DNA, the CDR3 is TGTGCCAGCAGTTACTCGGATGGCAGGGTGATTGGAGCAACTAATGAAAAACTGTTTTTT. The encoded protein is CASSYSDGRVIGATNEKLFF.